These 21 T cell receptor beta chains share one sample of origin, sequenced in a study of beta chain features in type 1 diabetes. All of the isolated RNA was reverse transcribed, so expressed TCRB transcripts were sequenced. Clones were sequenced by immunoSEQ multiplex PCR, and TCRdb holds only the in-frame ones, with some missing. The profile shows 850,000 to 900,000 clones, roughly a sixth of them singletons. Sequenced material: naive CD4+ T cells from blood. Receptors were obtained from a woman younger than 30 in good health.

This clone was seen a handful of times. This chain links TRBV5-4 with TRBJ2-4; unclear D gene. The length of the CDR3 is 17 residues. V lost 3 bases and J lost 0, with 16 bases in between. CDR1 and CDR2 from the germline V gene are SGHNT and YYREEE (reference sequence). CDR3 coding DNA: TGTGCCAGCAGCTCGGCGAAAAAAGGAGTAGCCAAAAACATTCAGTACTTC. Translated: CASSSAKKGVAKNIQYF.

This clone has only a few counts. The V gene is TRBV7-9, the J gene TRBJ2-7; 12 bases line up with TRBD2. Germline V gives CDR1 SEHNR, CDR2 FQNEAQ (reference sequence). The V and J ends lost 5 bases and 7 bases, in that order; junction bases with no gene match: 12. This CDR3 comprises 16 residues. The CDR3 DNA is TGTGCCAGCAGCCGGGTTGGACTAGCGGGATTCCGGGAGCAGTACTTC. Its protein product is CASSRVGLAGFREQYF.

The chain's CDR3 is CASSQDPGGSSYNEQFF. The CDR3 DNA reads as TGCGCCAGCAGCCAAGATCCGGGCGGGAGCTCCTACAATGAGCAGTTCTTC. The chain is built from TRBV4-3 and TRBJ2-1; 7 nucleotides align to TRBD2. CDR3 length: 17 residues. From germline, CDR1 is LGHNA and CDR2 YSLEER. The trim removed 0 bases at V and 0 bases at J, leaving 5 bases unmatched.

This clone was observed a few times. The genes are TRBV9 and TRBJ2-3; 12 nucleotides match TRBD2. V was pared by 0 bases and J by 3 bases, with 8 bases of the junction left unmatched. Germline V gene data show CDR1 as SGDLS and CDR2 as YYNGEE. There are 18 residues in the CDR3. CDR3 nucleotide sequence: TGTGCCAGCAGCGTAGGAGGGGGACTAGCGGGTTTTACAGATACGCAGTATTTT. Its translation: CASSVGGGLAGFTDTQYF.

The chain has TRBV19 and TRBJ2-2; 9 nucleotides match TRBD1. V was clipped by 6 bases and J by 7 bases; unmatched bases: 9. The CDR3 has 15 amino acids. Germline CDR1 reads LNHDA; CDR2 reads SQIVND (reference sequence). This CDR3 reads CASSHTGGADGELFF. CDR3 DNA: TGTGCCAGTAGCCATACAGGGGGCGCCGACGGGGAGCTGTTTTTT. Combining the CDR3 with reference TRBV19 and TRBJ2-2 gives the whole variable domain DGGITQSPKYLFRKEGQNVTLSCEQNLNHDAMYWYRQDPGQGLRLIYYSQIVNDFQKGDIAEGYSVSREKKESFPLTVTSAQKNPTAFYLCASSHTGGADGELFFGEGSRLTVL.

A few counts support this clone. This chain joins TRBV6-1 and TRBJ2-7; no definite D call. Between the trimmed V and J ends, which lost 10 bases and 5 bases, there was a span of 21 bases. The CDR3 totals 14 residues. Germline V gene lookup returns CDR1 MNHNS and CDR2 SASEGT. CDR3 protein: CATRLFLQQDEQYF. The CDR3 DNA follows: TGTGCCACCCGTCTTTTTCTCCAACAAGACGAGCAGTACTTC.

V and J are TRBV5-1 and TRBJ2-5; D remains unclear. The germline CDR1 and CDR2 sequences are SGHRS and YFSETQ. The CDR3 is made up of 15 amino acids. V lost 0 bases, J lost 2 bases, and 11 bases lay in between. The CDR3 region has the DNA TGCGCCAGCAGCTTGGAGGCAGGACCACAAGAGACCCAGTACTTC. It is translated as CASSLEAGPQETQYF.

Only a few counts were recorded for this clone. The V call is TRBV5-1, the J call TRBJ2-2, with a tentative D call TRBD1 (5 bases). The CDR3 spans 14 residues. Trimming left V 2 bases short and J 4 bases short, with 9 bases between. The germline V gene encodes CDR1 SGHRS and CDR2 YFSETQ. CDR3 sequence (DNA): TGCGCCAGCAGCTTCCTGACAGTCACCGGGGAGCTGTTTTTT. Encoded protein: CASSFLTVTGELFF.

This rearrangement joins TRBV19 to TRBJ2-5, with 10 bases aligning to TRBD2. V was pared by 5 bases and J by 4 bases, with 13 bases of the junction left unmatched. Per germline, CDR1 LNHDA and CDR2 SQIVND (reference sequence). The CDR3 has 17 amino acids. CDR3 residues: CASSLTSGLGRVETQYF. Here the CDR3 DNA reads TGTGCCAGTAGTCTGACTAGCGGGCTAGGGCGGGTAGAGACCCAGTACTTC.

This clone occurred a few times. The chain joins TRBV10-1 to TRBJ2-1; perhaps TRBD2 as D (5 bases). Germline assignment: CDR1 WNHNN and CDR2 SYGVQD (reference sequence). This CDR3 has 14 residues. V dropped 3 bases and J dropped 8 bases, with 14 bases sitting between them. The CDR3 sequence: CASSENFGIDEQFF. The CDR3 coding sequence is TGCGCCAGCAGTGAAAATTTCGGGATCGATGAGCAGTTCTTC.

Note on this clone: The junction and the germline gene differ at one end; a read error may be behind it. The chain links TRBV7-7 to TRBJ2-3; D is possibly TRBD2 (6 bases). Per the germline V gene, CDR1 is SSHAT and CDR2 is FNYEAQ (reference sequence). This CDR3 comprises 14 residues. The chain's CDR3 is CASSRAGPQDTQYF. DNA of the CDR3: TGTGCTAGCAGCAGAGCGGGTCCGCAGGATACGCAGTATTTT.

J is TRBJ2-1 and V is TRBV6-5; a possible D gene is TRBD2 (5 bases). The ends were cut back, 2 bases at V and 9 bases at J, with 14 bases in the middle. The V gene's germline CDR1 is MNHEY and CDR2 SVGAGI. The CDR3 extends over 14 amino acids. The CDR3 sequence is CASSYGTKGGEQFF. The CDR3 DNA is TGTGCCAGCAGTTACGGAACAAAAGGAGGTGAGCAGTTCTTC.

This clone has only a few counts. The rearrangement links TRBV11-2 to TRBJ2-5; TRBD2 matches 9 bases. Gene TRBJ2-7 matches the end of the DNA better, so the J call may be wrong. The germline gives CDR1 SGHAT, CDR2 FQNNGV. This CDR3 has 15 residues. Here the CDR3 reads CASSFSGRISYEQYF. CDR3 DNA sequence: TGTGCCAGCAGCTTCAGCGGGAGGATCTCCTACGAGCAGTACTTC.

The chain uses TRBV9 and TRBJ1-6, with D possibly TRBD1 on 5 matching bases. The CDR3 consists of 14 residues. The germline V and J ends were trimmed by 1 base and 9 bases, with 11 bases remaining between them. CDR1 SGDLS and CDR2 YYNGEE come from the germline V gene. CDR3 sequence: CASSVRGEGSPLHF. CDR3 coding DNA: TGTGCCAGCAGCGTAAGGGGTGAGGGTTCACCCCTCCACTTT.

In this sample, this clone turned up a few times. Other nucleotide sequences from this sample produce the same CDR3. In nucleotides, the CDR3 is TGTGCCAGCAGTTTATTCTCCTACGAGCAGTACTTC. Translation gives CASSLFSYEQYF. The rearrangement uses TRBV28 and TRBJ2-7; D not resolved. This CDR3 is 12 amino acids long. V gave up 1 base and J gave up 0 bases, with 1 base separating them. CDR1 is MDHEN, CDR2 SYDVKM, per germline.

This clone came up a few times. This sequence joins TRBV7-9 and TRBJ2-1; possible D gene TRBD2, 6 bases. Germline CDR1 SEHNR, CDR2 FQNEAQ (reference sequence). The CDR3 is made up of 13 amino acids. Trimming left V 1 base short and J 5 bases short, with 6 bases between. CDR3 region: CASSLGTNNEQFF. The DNA of the CDR3 is TGTGCCAGCAGCTTAGGGACTAACAATGAGCAGTTCTTC.

CDR3 sequence reads: CASSSPSGSLPYNEQFF. Written as DNA, the CDR3 is TGTGCCAGCAGCTCCCCTAGCGGGAGCCTCCCCTACAATGAGCAGTTCTTC. The genes are TRBV7-9 and TRBJ2-1; 10 positions agree with TRBD2. This CDR3 has 17 residues. Germline V gene lookup returns CDR1 SEHNR and CDR2 FQNEAQ (reference sequence). The junction had 8 bases not matched to a gene; V was cut back by 4 bases and J by 2 bases.

This clone was found a few times. This chain connects TRBV5-8 to TRBJ2-3; TRBD1 might be the D (5 bases). Trimming stripped 0 bases from V and 6 bases from J, with 20 bases between. The CDR3 has 17 amino acids. The germline V gene encodes CDR1 SGHTS and CDR2 YDEGEE. CDR3: CASSLAISAGRYDTQYF. CDR3 sequence (DNA): TGTGCCAGCAGCTTGGCGATCTCGGCAGGGCGATATGATACGCAGTATTTT.

V gene TRBV28 combines with J gene TRBJ2-1; 13 nucleotides align to TRBD2. With V trimmed by 5 bases and J by 8 bases, 6 bases remained unmatched. CDR3 length: 15 amino acids. In germline, CDR1 is MDHEN, CDR2 SYDVKM. CDR3 residues: CASSGGLAGIYEQFF. In DNA form, the CDR3 reads TGTGCCAGCAGTGGGGGACTAGCGGGAATATATGAGCAGTTCTTC.

This clone appeared a few times. The V call is TRBV18, the J call TRBJ1-2, with TRBD1 as a possible D gene (5 bases). The V and J ends lost 6 bases and 8 bases respectively, with 25 bases between them. CDR1 KGHSH and CDR2 LQKENI come from the germline V gene. The CDR3 runs 16 residues. CDR3 protein: CASSLNSGTRKQGYTF. Here the CDR3 DNA reads TGTGCCAGCTCCCTTAACTCCGGGACTCGGAAACAGGGCTACACCTTC.

The chain recombines TRBV7-3 with TRBJ2-2, with 11 nucleotides matching TRBD2. The CDR3 is made up of 17 amino acids. CDR1 and CDR2 (germline): SGHTA, FQGTGA. V shed 4 bases and J 2 bases; nucleotides not matched to a gene: 6. The CDR3 DNA reads as TGTGCCAGCAGCTCACCAGGACTAGCGGGCAACACCGGGGAGCTGTTTTTT. This gives the protein CASSSPGLAGNTGELFF.